The clone carrying this T cell receptor beta chain was seen at least ten times. Its antigen is currently unknown. The sample belongs to a study of T cells after yellow fever vaccination. Study-level points and caveats: Reappearance after the booster was observed for most primary-vaccination clones (96% CD4, roughly 88% CD8). Any FACS-sorted repertoire could hold abundant clonotypes that contaminate it from the bulk population.

Germline V gives CDR1 SGHTA, CDR2 FQGNSA. CDR3 length equals 15 residues. V was pared by 1 base and J by 5 bases, with 14 bases between. A universal primer site and UMIs were added as TCR cDNA was made by 5'RACE template switching. TCRdb reanalysed the 5' RACE reads using MiXCR and keeps one entry per CDR3 protein. The data hold around 160,000 distinct CDR3 sequences, with around 7.2% observed a single time. This rearrangement joins TRBV7-2 to TRBJ2-5; D is unresolved. The sample in question was CD4+ T cells sorted from PBMCs, obtained 5 to 6 days after the first yellow fever vaccination. This sequence was found in a man between 18 and 29 years old who received the YFV17D yellow fever vaccine. The CDR3 loop is CASSLESGLGETQYF. As DNA, the CDR3 is TGTGCCAGCAGCTTAGAATCAGGCCTGGGCGAGACCCAGTACTTC.